The entry that follows covers one TCR beta chain sequence. Its specificity is unknown. This entry comes from a study of T cell responses to AZD1222 COVID-19 vaccine. Study conclusions and caveats: Targets within unmutated variant regions were reportedly found for nearly half of spike-specific TCRs. Spike-spanning, vaccine-associated CD4 TCRs were dominant at 160-218 and 743-854. A rise in Spike-specific TCR breadth and depth followed two AZD1222 doses. Donors, mostly white British, included more females; clonal diversity was possibly underestimated.

TCRdb's copy holds only in-frame clones and misses some; the assay was immunoSEQ multiplex PCR. The data hold approximately 60,000 clones, with roughly 70% observed a single time. The CDR3 runs 13 residues. Trimming cost V 3 bases and J 5 bases, with 12 bases left between them. Germline V lookup: CDR1 SGDLS, CDR2 YYNGEE. The chain joins TRBV9 to TRBJ2-7; D possibly corresponds to TRBD1 (6 bases). The sequence derives from an adult in good health. Source: peripheral blood, taken on day 0 of AZD1222 vaccination. In nucleotides, the CDR3 is TGTGCCAGCAGCGCCAGGACAGTGGACGAGCAGTACTTC. Its protein product is CASSARTVDEQYF.